This T cell receptor (beta chain) was sequenced for a study of OX40 agonist ivuxolimab in advanced cancers. Study-level information: Patients enrolled in dose escalation were diagnosed with hepatocellular carcinoma, melanoma, renal cell or head and neck cancer.

Data came from immunoSEQ multiplex PCR; TCRdb stores just in-frame clones and leaves some out. The repertoire includes 60,000 or so clones, roughly 90% of them detected once, and approximately 20% sits in the top ten. This clone was counted only a few times. What it binds is not known. Trimming left V 3 bases short and J 7 bases short, with 10 bases between. Germline lookup yields CDR1 SGHAT and CDR2 FQNNGV. The CDR3 contains 12 residues. Points from the study as a whole: CD4+ and CD8+ T cells in blood underwent clonal expansion by week 6 at 0.1 to 3.0 mg/kg.

The starting material was CD4+ or CD8+ T cells sorted from blood, obtained in a trial of the OX40 agonist ivuxolimab. The rearrangement joins TRBV11-2 to TRBJ2-7; D is uncertain. This sequence originates from an adult with an advanced solid tumor such as melanoma, head and neck, liver or kidney cancer. The CDR3 loop reads CASSFAPQEQYF. CDR3 nucleotide sequence: TGTGCCAGCAGCTTCGCCCCCCAGGAGCAGTACTTC.